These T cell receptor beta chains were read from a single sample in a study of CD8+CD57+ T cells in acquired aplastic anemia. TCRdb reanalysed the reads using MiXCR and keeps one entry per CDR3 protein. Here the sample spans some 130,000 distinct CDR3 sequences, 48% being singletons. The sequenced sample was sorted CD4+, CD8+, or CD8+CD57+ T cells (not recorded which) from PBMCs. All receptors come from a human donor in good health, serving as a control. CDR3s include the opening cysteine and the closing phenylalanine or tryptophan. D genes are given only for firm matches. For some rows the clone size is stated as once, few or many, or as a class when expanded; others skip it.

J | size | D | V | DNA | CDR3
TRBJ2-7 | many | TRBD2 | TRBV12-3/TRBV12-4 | TGTGCCAGCAGTCAGGAGGGACTAGGCTACGAGCAGTACTTC | CASSQEGLGYEQYF
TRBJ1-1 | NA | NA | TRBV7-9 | TGTGCCAGCAGCGTGGCTTGGAACACTGAAGCTTTCTTT | CASSVAWNTEAFF
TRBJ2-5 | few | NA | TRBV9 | TGTGCCAGCAGCGTAGCCAGCCAAGAGACCCAGTACTTC | CASSVASQETQYF
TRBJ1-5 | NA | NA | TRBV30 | TGTGCCTGGAGTGTAGGCTTGCGGGCTCAGCCCCAGCATTTT | CAWSVGLRAQPQHF
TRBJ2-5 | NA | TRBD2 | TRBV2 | TGTGCCAGCAGGGAGACTAGCGGGGGGGCCGGGACCCAGTACTTC | CASRETSGGAGTQYF
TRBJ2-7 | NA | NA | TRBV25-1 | TGTGCCAGCAGTGAATTTAGGGTCTCGGCCAGGATCCGCTTCGGGCAGTACTTC | CASSEFRVSARIRFGQYF
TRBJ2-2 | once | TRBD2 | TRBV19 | TGTGCCAGTACTCGGACTAGCGGTTCCGGGGAGCTGTTTTTT | CASTRTSGSGELFF
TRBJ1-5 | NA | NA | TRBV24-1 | TGTGCCACCAGTGATTTGTCCCGGGTTTCGAATCAGCCCCAGCATTTT | CATSDLSRVSNQPQHF
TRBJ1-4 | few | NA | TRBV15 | TGCGCCACCAGCAGACAACTCGGACAGCGAGTTAATGAAAAACTGTTTTTT | CATSRQLGQRVNEKLFF
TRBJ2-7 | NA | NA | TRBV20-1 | TGCAGTGCTAGAGGGCAGGGCGTCGAGCAGTACTTC | CSARGQGVEQYF
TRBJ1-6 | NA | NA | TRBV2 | TGTGCCAGCGGTGGGACTGTTGAGAATTCACCCCTCCACTTT | CASGGTVENSPLHF
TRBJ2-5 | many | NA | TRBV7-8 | TGTGCCAGCAGCTTAGTTAGTGGCCATAAGTACTTC | CASSLVSGHKYF
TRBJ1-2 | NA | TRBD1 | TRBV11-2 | TGTGCCAGCCCCGGGGACAGGGTCTATGGCTACACCTTC | CASPGDRVYGYTF
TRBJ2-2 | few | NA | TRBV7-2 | TGTGCCAGCAGCTTAGATAACACCGGGGAGCTGTTTTTT | CASSLDNTGELFF
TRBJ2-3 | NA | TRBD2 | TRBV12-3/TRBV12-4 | TGTGCCAGCAGTTACTTCGCGGGAGGGAGCACAGATACGCAGTATTTT | CASSYFAGGSTDTQYF
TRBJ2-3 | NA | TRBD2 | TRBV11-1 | TGTGCCAGCAGCCCGGGACTAGCGGGGGGCGGGACCGAATATTTT | CASSPGLAGGGTEYF
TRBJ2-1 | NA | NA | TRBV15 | TGTGCCACCAGCGGCCTTGGCGGGACCTACAATGAGCAGTTCTTC | CATSGLGGTYNEQFF
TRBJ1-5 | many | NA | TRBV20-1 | TGCAGTGCTAGAGGGGCTGGGCAGCCCCAGCATTTT | CSARGAGQPQHF
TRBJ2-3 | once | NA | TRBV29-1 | TGCAGCGTTGAAGACGTATGGCAGCAGTATTTT | CSVEDVWQQYF
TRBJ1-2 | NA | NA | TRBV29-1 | TGCAGCGTGGCCGGGGGGGGGCGCAACTATGGCTACACCTTC | CSVAGGGRNYGYTF
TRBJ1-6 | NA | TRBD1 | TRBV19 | TGTGCCAGTAGTACTTCGACAGGGAGGAATTCACCCCTCCACTTT | CASSTSTGRNSPLHF
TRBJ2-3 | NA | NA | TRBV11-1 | TGTGCCAGCAGCTTGAAGAACCGGGGGGCAGACACTACAGATACGCAGTATTTT | CASSLKNRGADTTDTQYF